Presented here are 21 T cell receptor beta chains from one specimen sequenced in a study of T cell changes during pregnancy in multiple sclerosis. Here immunoSEQ multiplex PCR was the method, and the copy in TCRdb shows in-frame clones only, minus some. The sample shows some 57,000 clones, approximately 91% of them seen only once. The material sequenced was CD4+ T cells from peripheral blood mononuclear cells, taken in the first trimester of pregnancy. These receptors were collected from a female donor with multiple sclerosis, enrolled in a pregnancy study.

The chain has TRBV6-6 and TRBJ1-1; D gene uncertain. The CDR3 runs 13 residues. Trimming shortened V by 2 bases and J by 3 bases, and 7 bases separated the two germline ends. Looked up from germline, CDR1 is MNHNY and CDR2 is SVGAGI (reference sequence). This chain's CDR3 is CASSYLPDTEAFF. CDR3 nucleotides: TGTGCCAGCAGTTACCTTCCCGACACTGAAGCTTTCTTT.

V is TRBV7-9 and J is TRBJ2-5, with TRBD2 identical over 14 bases. V shed 5 bases and J 5 bases; nucleotides not matched to a gene: 7. CDR3 length: 16 residues. Germline V gene lookup returns CDR1 SEHNR and CDR2 FQNEAQ (reference sequence). The CDR3 loop is CASSPRLAGGLETQYF. The CDR3 coding sequence is TGTGCCAGCAGCCCGAGACTAGCGGGGGGGCTGGAGACCCAGTACTTC.

V gene TRBV30 combines with J gene TRBJ2-7; D uncertain. The CDR3 is 15 residues long. Trimming took off 0 bases at V and 2 bases at J, with 14 bases between the two ends. CDR1 and CDR2 from the germline V gene are GTSNPN and SVGIG (reference sequence). In DNA, the CDR3 is TGTGCCTGGAGTGTTCTGCAGTTCCCTCCCTACGAGCAGTACTTC. Amino acid sequence: CAWSVLQFPPYEQYF.

The gene calls are TRBV6-1 and TRBJ2-2; possibly TRBD2 for D (6 bases). Germline values: CDR1 MNHNS, CDR2 SASEGT. This CDR3 has 15 residues. Trimming took off 4 bases at V and 4 bases at J, with 13 bases between the two ends. The CDR3 reads CASSGPSAPTGELFF. CDR3 bases: TGTGCCAGCAGTGGGCCTAGCGCGCCCACCGGGGAGCTGTTTTTT.

The chain joins TRBV18 to TRBJ2-7; 9 bases are a match to TRBD1. Trimming took 8 bases from V and 2 from J; bases not matched to a gene: 10. Germline CDR1 reads KGHSH; CDR2 reads LQKENI. The CDR3 is made up of 15 amino acids. CDR3 sequence (DNA): TGTGCCAGCACGTCGCCGGGACAGGGAACCTACGAGCAGTACTTC. This encodes CASTSPGQGTYEQYF.

This clone was seen a single time. The chain carries TRBV29-1 and TRBJ2-5, with D possibly TRBD1 on 6 matching bases. The CDR3 loop spans 13 amino acids. The germline V gene encodes CDR1 SQVTM and CDR2 ANQGSEA. V was trimmed by 6 bases and J by 2 bases, leaving 13 bases between them. CDR3 in amino acids: CSVKRDTQETQYF. The CDR3 DNA reads TGCAGCGTAAAAAGGGACACTCAAGAGACCCAGTACTTC.

This chain uses TRBV9 with TRBJ2-7; D is perhaps TRBD2 (5 bases). Germline V gives CDR1 SGDLS, CDR2 YYNGEE. Trimming stripped 0 bases from V and 4 bases from J, with 11 bases between. The CDR3 is 14 amino acids. Here the CDR3 DNA reads TGTGCCAGCAGCGTAGATGAGGGAAGGTACGAGCAGTACTTC. This translates into CASSVDEGRYEQYF.

The rearrangement joins TRBV2 to TRBJ1-1; the match to TRBD1 covers 7 bases. Germline assignment: CDR1 SNHLY and CDR2 FYNNEI. Trimming removed 4 bases from V and 4 bases from J; junction bases left unmatched: 6. The length of the CDR3 is 14 residues. The CDR3 sequence is CASSVDRAVTEAFF. In nucleotides, the CDR3 is TGTGCCAGCAGTGTCGACAGGGCGGTCACTGAAGCTTTCTTT.

The chain links TRBV27 to TRBJ1-4; 10 bases match TRBD1. This CDR3 has 13 amino acids. Trimming took 10 bases from V and 7 from J; bases not matched to a gene: 6. Germline CDR1 and CDR2: MNHEY and SMNVEV (reference sequence). CDR3 sequence (DNA): TGTGCCACCCGACAGGGGGCGGGTGAAAAACTGTTTTTT. Amino acids: CATRQGAGEKLFF. Complete variable domain (other parts from reference TRBV27 and TRBJ1-4): EAQVTQNPRYLITVTGKKLTVTCSQNMNHEYMSWYRQDPGLGLRQIYYSMNVEVTDKGDVPEGYKVSRKEKRNFPLILESPSPNQTSLYFCATRQGAGEKLFFGSGTQLSVL.

This chain connects TRBV2 to TRBJ2-4; D is perhaps TRBD1 (6 bases). Trimming took off 4 bases at V and 0 bases at J, with 10 bases between the two ends. The CDR3 is 15 amino acids. The germline V gene has CDR1 SNHLY and CDR2 FYNNEI. This chain's CDR3 is CASSGQELAKNIQYF. The CDR3, as DNA: TGTGCCAGCAGTGGACAGGAGCTAGCCAAAAACATTCAGTACTTC.

The V gene is TRBV7-2, the J gene TRBJ2-7; TRBD2 is a possible D gene (5 bases). CDR3 size: 13 residues. Germline V CDR1 and CDR2: SGHTA, FQGNSA. The V gene lost 2 bases and the J gene lost 5 bases, with 10 bases spanning the gap. CDR3 amino acids: CASSLRVGNEQYF. In DNA form, the CDR3 reads TGTGCCAGCAGCTTAAGGGTCGGGAACGAGCAGTACTTC.

J is TRBJ1-6 and V is TRBV6-5, with D perhaps TRBD1 (5 bases). The CDR3 sequence is 15 residues long. Germline V lookup: CDR1 MNHEY, CDR2 SVGAGI. V lost 7 bases, J lost 6 bases, and 16 bases lay in between. CDR3 in amino acids: CASTGTWTFNSPLHF. The CDR3, as DNA: TGTGCCAGCACTGGGACTTGGACGTTTAATTCACCCCTCCACTTT.

The CDR3 here is CASSLVEQATNEKLFF. CDR3 in DNA: TGTGCCAGCAGCTTAGTAGAGCAAGCAACTAATGAAAAACTGTTTTTT. The chain recombines TRBV7-6 with TRBJ1-4, with D uncertain. The CDR3 consists of 16 residues. The germline V gene has CDR1 SGHVS and CDR2 FNYEAQ. V lost 1 base and J lost 0, with 9 bases in between.

The gene calls are TRBV9 and TRBJ2-2; no clear D. V was pared by 3 bases and J by 5 bases, with 5 bases between. CDR3 size: 12 residues. Germline V gives CDR1 SGDLS, CDR2 YYNGEE. Here the CDR3 DNA reads TGTGCCAGCAGCGCTTTGACCGGGGAGCTGTTTTTT. This translates into CASSALTGELFF.

The V gene is TRBV7-9, the J gene TRBJ2-3; no clear D gene. Germline values: CDR1 SEHNR, CDR2 FQNEAQ (reference sequence). The CDR3 is 13 residues long. Trimming took off 6 bases at V and 4 bases at J, with 11 bases between the two ends. CDR3 sequence: CASRPSVADTQYF. The CDR3 nucleotides read TGTGCCAGCAGACCTAGTGTGGCAGATACGCAGTATTTT.

This clone has only a few counts. The chain couples TRBV4-3 to TRBJ2-3; TRBD2 matches 9 bases. The length of the CDR3 is 15 residues. Unmatched junction bases numbered 5, after V lost 1 base and J lost 6 bases. CDR1 LGHNA and CDR2 YSLEER come from the germline V gene. CDR3 bases: TGCGCCAGCAGCCAAGTGGCGGGGGGGGCGGATACGCAGTATTTT. It translates to CASSQVAGGADTQYF.

The rearrangement uses TRBV5-1 and TRBJ2-1; 8 positions match TRBD2. Germline V gene lookup returns CDR1 SGHRS and CDR2 YFSETQ. The CDR3 is 16 amino acids. The trim removed 1 base at V and 7 bases at J, leaving 10 bases unmatched. CDR3 sequence: CASSLQLAVPGNEQFF. CDR3 in DNA: TGCGCCAGCAGCTTGCAACTAGCGGTCCCGGGGAATGAGCAGTTCTTC.

V is TRBV4-2 and J is TRBJ1-2; no clear D gene. Trimming cost V 0 bases and J 8 bases, with 7 bases left between them. From germline, CDR1 is LGHNA and CDR2 YNFKEQ. There are 12 residues in the CDR3. As DNA, the CDR3 is TGTGCCAGCAGCCAAGATCTTCGGGGCTACACCTTC. It encodes CASSQDLRGYTF.

V and J are TRBV7-3 and TRBJ2-4; D unclear. In germline, CDR1 is SGHTA, CDR2 FQGTGA. V dropped 6 bases and J dropped 2 bases, with 11 bases sitting between them. This CDR3 spans 14 amino acids. The CDR3 DNA sequence: TGTGCCAGCAGGTCCCCGTCGTCCAAAAACATTCAGTACTTC. This encodes CASRSPSSKNIQYF.

The rearrangement uses TRBV4-3 and TRBJ1-2; no firm D call. Trimming left V 0 bases short and J 4 bases short, with 12 bases between. This CDR3 is built from 15 residues. CDR1 and CDR2 from the germline V gene are LGHNA and YSLEER. In nucleotides, the CDR3 is TGCGCCAGCAGCCAAGATCTAAACAGCCCCTATGGCTACACCTTC. Translated: CASSQDLNSPYGYTF.

The chain has TRBV2 and TRBJ1-5; unclear D gene. Germline V gives CDR1 SNHLY, CDR2 FYNNEI. The CDR3 loop spans 14 amino acids. Trimming took off 0 bases at V and 5 bases at J, with 8 bases between the two ends. CDR3 region: CASSEAASHQPQHF. CDR3 DNA: TGTGCCAGCAGTGAAGCGGCCTCACATCAGCCCCAGCATTTT.